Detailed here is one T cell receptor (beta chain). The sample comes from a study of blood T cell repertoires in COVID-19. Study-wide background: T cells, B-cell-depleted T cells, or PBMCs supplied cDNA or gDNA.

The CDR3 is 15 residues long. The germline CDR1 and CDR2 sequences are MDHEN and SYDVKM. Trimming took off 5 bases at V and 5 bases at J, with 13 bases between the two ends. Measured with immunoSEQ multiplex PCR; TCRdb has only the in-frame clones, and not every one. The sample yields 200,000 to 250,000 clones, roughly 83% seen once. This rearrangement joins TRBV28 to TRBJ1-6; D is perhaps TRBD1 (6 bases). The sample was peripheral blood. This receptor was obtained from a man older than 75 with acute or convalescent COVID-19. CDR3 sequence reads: CASSPGTPHNSPLHF. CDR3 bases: TGTGCCAGCAGTCCCGGGACACCACATAATTCACCCCTCCACTTT.